The rows below give T cell receptor beta chains drawn from one sample of a study of shared clonotypes between healthy human individuals. TCRdb's table, derived via immunoSEQ multiplex PCR, lists solely in-frame clones and lacks some. The data contain over 400,000 clones, 81% of them singletons. Material: PBMCs. The receptors were sampled from a woman aged 40 to 49 in good health. Some clones in this sample may be carry-over from other donors' samples. Both conserved end residues are part of each CDR3. The D gene is left open where the match is weak. A row's size may be missing; if present it is once, few, many or a size class.

>16|TRBV5-1|TRBJ2-1|.|TRBD2
TGCGCCAGCCCCCAAGCCGCGGGAGGGCCGAACAATGAGCAGTTCTTC
CASPQAAGGPNNEQFF
>16|TRBV28|TRBJ2-1|.|TRBD2
TGTGCCAGCAGTTTCCCAGGACTAGCGGGGACCAATGAGCAGTTCTTC
CASSFPGLAGTNEQFF
>15|TRBV27|TRBJ1-1|.|.
TGTGCCAGCAGTTTATATGTTGGAAAGGTCACTGAAGCTTTCTTT
CASSLYVGKVTEAFF
>14|TRBV6-1|TRBJ2-7|.|.
TGTGCCAGCAGTAGGGGGGGCCAAACCTACGAGCAGTACTTC
CASSRGGQTYEQYF
>15|TRBV9|TRBJ2-5|.|.
TGTGCCAGCAGCGTAGGGGCAGACCACCAAGAGACCCAGTACTTC
CASSVGADHQETQYF
>14|TRBV10-3|TRBJ1-2|once|TRBD1
TGTGCCATCAGTGAGTCCCTGGGACAGGCTGGCTACACCTTC
CAISESLGQAGYTF
>15|TRBV5-1|TRBJ2-5|once|TRBD2
TGCGCCAGCAGCTTGGCGACTAGCGGCCAAGAGACCCAGTACTTC
CASSLATSGQETQYF
>15|TRBV5-1|TRBJ2-7|.|TRBD1
TGCGCCAGCAGCCCCCGAGGGACAGTAAACTACGAGCAGTACTTC
CASSPRGTVNYEQYF
>16|TRBV15|TRBJ2-3|.|.
TGTGCCACCAGCAGACACCGGAGGGGATCTGGAGATACGCAGTATTTT
CATSRHRRGSGDTQYF
>15|TRBV28|TRBJ2-3|.|.
TGTGCCAGCAGTTTGCCGGGCCCGGTGGCAGATACGCAGTATTTT
CASSLPGPVADTQYF
>13|TRBV29-1|TRBJ1-1|many|.
TGCAGCGTTGGGAAGGAGCTGAACACTGAAGCTTTCTTT
CSVGKELNTEAFF
>17|TRBV4-2|TRBJ1-5|.|.
TGTGCCAGCAGCCAACGAGGAGGGGACGTTAGCAATCAGCCCCAGCATTTT
CASSQRGGDVSNQPQHF
>16|TRBV9|TRBJ2-3|.|.
TGTGCCAGCAGCTTTAGATTTGACAGAGGGGCAGATACGCAGTATTTT
CASSFRFDRGADTQYF
>14|TRBV14|TRBJ2-2|few|.
TGTGCCAGCAGCCAAGATCTCACCACCGGGGAGCTGTTTTTT
CASSQDLTTGELFF
>15|TRBV7-3|TRBJ1-1|.|.
TGTGCCAGCAGCTTATATCGGATACCGAACACTGAAGCTTTCTTT
CASSLYRIPNTEAFF
>14|TRBV5-1|TRBJ1-1|.|.
TGCGCCAGCAGCTTGGACCGGGTGACCACTGAAGCTTTCTTT
CASSLDRVTTEAFF
>15|TRBV2|TRBJ2-7|.|TRBD1
TGTGCCAGCAGGCAGGGGGAATTCGTAGCTTACGAGCAGTACTTC
CASRQGEFVAYEQYF
>13|TRBV30|TRBJ2-2|.|.
TGTGCGGGACGAGGCAGCCTCACCGGGGAGCTGTTTTTT
CAGRGSLTGELFF
>13|TRBV6-5|TRBJ2-5|.|.
TGTGCCAGCAGATCCCCGGGGAAAGAGACCCAGTACTTC
CASRSPGKETQYF